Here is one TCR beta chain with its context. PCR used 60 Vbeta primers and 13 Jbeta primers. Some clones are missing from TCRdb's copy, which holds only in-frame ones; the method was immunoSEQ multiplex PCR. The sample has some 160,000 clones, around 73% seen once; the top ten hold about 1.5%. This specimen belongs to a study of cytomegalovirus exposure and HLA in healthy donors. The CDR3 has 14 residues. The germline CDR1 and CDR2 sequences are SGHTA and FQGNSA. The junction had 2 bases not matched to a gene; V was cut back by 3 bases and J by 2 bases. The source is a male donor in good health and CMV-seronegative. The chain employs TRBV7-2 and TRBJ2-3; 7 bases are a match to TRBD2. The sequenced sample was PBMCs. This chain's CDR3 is CASSFRDYTDTQYF. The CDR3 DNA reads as TGTGCCAGCAGCTTCAGGGACTACACAGATACGCAGTATTTT.